Presented here are 7 T cell receptor beta chains from one specimen sequenced in a study of T cell responses to AZD1222 COVID-19 vaccine (dated by TCRdb to the early 2020s). Libraries were constructed by the immunoSEQ multiplex PCR assay. TCRdb took over this immuneACCESS table, retaining in-frame rearrangements with V and J assigned. Such tables are incomplete; in checked studies, under half of the missing clones stem from an unresolved V gene, and the remainder is unexplained. The sample table lists approximately 99,000 clones, roughly 92% of them with a count of one. 6.5% to 10% of the sample is in the top ten clones. The meaning of the sample's time point label: about 28 days (+/-7) after the second vaccine dose. The source was peripheral blood, collected 28 days after the second AZD1222 dose. All receptors derive from an adult who received the AZD1222 COVID-19 vaccine.

The chain carries TRBV19 and TRBJ2-1; 7 nucleotides agree with TRBD2. Germline assignment: CDR1 LNHDA and CDR2 SQIVND (reference sequence). The CDR3 consists of 15 residues. Unmatched junction bases numbered 4, after V lost 4 bases and J lost 1 base. CDR3 sequence (DNA): TGTGCCAGTAGTAGACTAGCCGTGTCCTACAATGAGCAGTTCTTC. Protein sequence: CASSRLAVSYNEQFF.

The chain carries TRBV5-1 and TRBJ2-2, with 8 bases identical to TRBD2. The V gene end was trimmed by 2 bases and the J gene end by 1 base; junction bases not matched to a gene: 1. The CDR3 runs to 15 residues. The germline V gene has CDR1 SGHRS and CDR2 YFSETQ. In nucleotides, the CDR3 is TGCGCCAGCAGCTTAACTAGCGGGAACACCGGGGAGCTGTTTTTT. The encoded protein is CASSLTSGNTGELFF.

The chain links TRBV19 to TRBJ2-3; unclear D gene. Germline CDR1 reads LNHDA; CDR2 reads SQIVND (reference sequence). Trimming removed 11 bases at V and 2 bases at J, with 14 bases between. This CDR3 spans 13 amino acids. As DNA, the CDR3 is TGTGCCGGATCTAGAGCGCTCACAGATACGCAGTATTTT. Encoded protein: CAGSRALTDTQYF. The complete variable domain, with remaining parts taken from reference TRBV19 and TRBJ2-3, reads DGGITQSPKYLFRKEGQNVTLSCEQNLNHDAMYWYRQDPGQGLRLIYYSQIVNDFQKGDIAEGYSVSREKKESFPLTVTSAQKNPTAFYLCAGSRALTDTQYFGPGTRLTVL.

The chain joins TRBV10-3 to TRBJ1-1, with D possibly being TRBD1 (5 bases). The CDR3 consists of 13 residues. Germline CDR1 reads ENHRY; CDR2 reads SYGVKD. V was trimmed by 6 bases and J by 8 bases, leaving 16 bases between them. CDR3 in DNA: TGTGCCATCAGCGGGGGTGCGGGAGGGGAAGCTTTCTTT. It yields the protein CAISGGAGGEAFF.

This clone was detected only once. The chain couples TRBV5-4 to TRBJ1-4; 7 bases align to TRBD1. This CDR3 region has 13 residues. V trimming: 2 bases; J trimming: 6 bases; junction bases outside the gene matches: 1. Per germline, CDR1 SGHNT and CDR2 YYREEE (reference sequence). The CDR3 loop is CASSLQGHEKLFF. In nucleotides, the CDR3 is TGTGCCAGCAGCTTACAGGGGCATGAAAAACTGTTTTTT.

The chain employs TRBV18 and TRBJ2-2; TRBD1 aligns across 7 bases. V was pared by 4 bases and J by 2 bases, with 4 bases of the junction left unmatched. Germline V CDR1 and CDR2: KGHSH, LQKENI. There are 15 residues in the CDR3. CDR3 sequence (DNA): TGTGCCAGCTCACGGGGGACAGACAACACCGGGGAGCTGTTTTTT. The encoded protein is CASSRGTDNTGELFF.

The chain uses TRBV5-1 and TRBJ2-5; 9 nucleotides match TRBD2. Germline trimming cut 1 base from V and 2 bases from J; bases unmatched to any gene: 3. Germline CDR1 and CDR2: SGHRS and YFSETQ. The CDR3 is 15 residues long. The CDR3 reads CASSLTSGWQETQYF. CDR3 in DNA: TGCGCCAGCAGCTTGACTAGCGGGTGGCAAGAGACCCAGTACTTC.